This note documents a single TCR beta chain sequence. The antigen is not known. This sample was included in a study of glioma-infiltrating T cells after dendritic cell vaccination. Study as a whole: Samples are from glioblastoma patients in Phase I and II dendritic cell vaccine trials. Autologous tumor lysate-pulsed dendritic cell vaccination was given between the early 2000s and the early 2010s. General study results and limits: Longer survival after dendritic cell vaccination followed higher pretreatment TIL content.

CDR3 length equals 13 residues. Germline CDR1 is SGHRS and CDR2 is YFSETQ. J was trimmed by 7 bases and V by 4 bases; bases with no gene match: 3. Primers: 60 V beta forward and 13 J beta reverse. The protocol was immunoSEQ multiplex PCR, while the TCRdb copy is restricted to in-frame clones and leaves out a portion. This sample has about 92,000 clones; approximately 84% occur once, and the top ten carry approximately 14%. The source of this sequence is a human donor with glioblastoma. The specimen comprised blood, sampled before dendritic cell vaccination. The chain couples TRBV5-1 to TRBJ1-2, with 11 bases fitting TRBD1. The CDR3 here is CASSGQGARGYTF. The CDR3 nucleotides read TGCGCCAGCAGCGGACAGGGGGCGCGTGGCTACACCTTC.